Sequencing of this T cell receptor (beta chain) was carried out in a study of long-term antiretroviral therapy in people with HIV. Study-wide findings and caveats: Subsequent to ART, diversity was augmented yet persisted below that of transplant donor controls. Comparison with controls showed narrower CDR3 length ranges in HIV repertoires. Sampling of blood ran from the mid-2000s to the late 2010s, and older ART regimens were possibly in use.

Each HIV-infected participant was given treatment in the United States. V lost 6 bases, J lost 2 bases, and 14 bases lay in between. Per the germline V gene, CDR1 is MDHEN and CDR2 is SYDVKM. The CDR3 is 16 residues long. With survey level as its setting, the immunoSEQ assay was v3.0. The protocol was immunoSEQ multiplex PCR, while the TCRdb copy is restricted to in-frame clones and leaves out a portion. The sample has 20,000 to 30,000 clones, approximately 83% seen once. A remark on this clone: The antigen is not known.

Material: unsorted PBMCs, obtained 0.7 years before starting antiretroviral therapy. The rearrangement links TRBV28 to TRBJ2-6; either TRBD1 or TRBD2 may supply D (6 bases each). The receptor was isolated from a man aged 25-40 years with HIV. The chain's CDR3 is CASSSGGGTGANVLTF. In DNA form, the CDR3 reads TGTGCCAGCAGCTCCGGAGGGGGAACTGGGGCCAACGTCCTGACTTTC.